This entry lists 10 T cell receptor beta chains sequenced from one sample in a study of identical twins. TCRdb re-derived calls from the 5' RACE reads in MiXCR, one entry per CDR3 protein. The sample includes 1.5 million to 2 million distinct CDR3 sequences, 32% of them seen just once. The specimen sequenced was cord blood. These receptors were collected from a newborn girl in good health.

The V gene is TRBV7-2, the J gene TRBJ2-7; TRBD2 aligns across 13 bases. V shed 6 bases and J 5 bases; nucleotides not matched to a gene: 7. This CDR3 spans 15 amino acids. The V gene's germline CDR1 is SGHTA and CDR2 FQGNSA. CDR3 in amino acids: CASRLLAGGHDEQYF. CDR3 DNA: TGTGCCAGCAGACTACTAGCGGGGGGGCACGACGAGCAGTACTTC.

This chain links TRBV20-1 with TRBJ2-5, with D tentatively TRBD2 (6 bases). V lost 3 bases and J 11 bases, leaving 22 bases between the germline ends. CDR3 length: 14 amino acids. Germline assignment: CDR1 DFQATT and CDR2 SNEGSKA (reference sequence). The CDR3 nucleotides are TGCAGTGCTAGTGATCGTGCCGGGGGACTTGAGCAGTACTTC. It is translated as CSASDRAGGLEQYF.

As concerns this clonotype: Germline and junction disagree at one end, which may indicate a read error. The chain carries TRBV7-7 and TRBJ2-5, with 12 bases that match TRBD2. The CDR3 spans 16 residues. From germline, CDR1 is SSHAT and CDR2 FNYEAQ (reference sequence). This chain's CDR3 is CASSTKPGLAGNEQYF. As DNA, the CDR3 is TGTGCTAGCAGCACAAAACCGGGACTAGCGGGCAATGAGCAGTACTTC.

This clonotype turned up a few times. The V gene is TRBV5-4, the J gene TRBJ2-1; 7 bases line up with TRBD2. Germline assignment: CDR1 SGHNT and CDR2 YYREEE (reference sequence). The J segment lost 0 bases and the V segment lost 0 bases, leaving 3 bases of the junction unmatched. The CDR3 runs to 16 residues. The CDR3 sequence: CASSLARTSSYNEQFF. DNA of the CDR3: TGTGCCAGCAGCTTGGCGCGGACTAGCTCCTACAATGAGCAGTTCTTC.

CDR3 protein: CSVVVGADTEAFF. The CDR3 region has the DNA TGCAGCGTTGTAGTGGGGGCGGACACTGAAGCTTTCTTT. The chain recombines TRBV29-1 with TRBJ1-1; possibly TRBD1 for D (6 bases). This CDR3 contains 13 residues. Germline V gene sequence: CDR1 SQVTM, CDR2 ANQGSEA. Trimming removed 4 bases from V and 3 bases from J, with 12 bases in between.

This clonotype was seen a handful of times. The chain joins TRBV6-1 to TRBJ2-3, with D perhaps matching TRBD1 (5 bases). The CDR3 sequence is 14 residues long. Germline lookup yields CDR1 MNHNS and CDR2 SASEGT. Trimming pared 4 bases from V and 7 bases from J, leaving 15 bases between. The CDR3 reads CASSGQSLLYTQYF. CDR3 DNA: TGTGCCAGCAGTGGACAGTCCTTGCTCTATACGCAGTATTTT.

This clonotype showed up just a few times. The CDR3 DNA is TGTGCCAGCAGTTTATGGGGACAGACGAACACCGGGGAGCTGTTTTTT. Residues: CASSLWGQTNTGELFF. The chain has TRBV28 and TRBJ2-2; 7 nucleotides line up with TRBD1. Trimming at V came to 0 bases and at J to 0 bases, leaving 1 base not matched to a gene. CDR3 length: 16 residues. Per germline, CDR1 MDHEN and CDR2 SYDVKM.

CDR3 coding DNA: TGCAGTGCTAGTGACGGGAGGGTCCTCTACGAGCAGTACTTC. Translated: CSASDGRVLYEQYF. The chain uses TRBV20-1 and TRBJ2-7; 8 bases line up with TRBD2. CDR1 is DFQATT and CDR2 is SNEGSKA in the germline V gene (reference sequence). V shed 3 bases and J 3 bases; nucleotides not matched to a gene: 7. This CDR3 spans 14 amino acids.

This clonotype has more than one count but fewer than ten. The chain joins TRBV20-1 to TRBJ2-7; a possible D gene is TRBD2 (5 bases). The DNA end is more similar to TRBJ2-5, so the J call may be wrong. The CDR3 totals 15 residues. Germline V gene lookup returns CDR1 DFQATT and CDR2 SNEGSKA (reference sequence). CDR3 DNA: TGCAGTGCTAGGTCCCGGGCTACGGGGTTAGAGACCCAGTACTTC. This codes for CSARSRATGLETQYF.

J is TRBJ1-4 and V is TRBV6-1; 8 nucleotides match TRBD1. From germline, CDR1 is MNHNS and CDR2 SASEGT. This CDR3 contains 18 residues. V trimming: 7 bases; J trimming: 6 bases; junction bases outside the gene matches: 19. The CDR3 bases are TGTGCCAGCATCGGCGTCGACGGACAGGGATGGAGTTATGAAAAACTGTTTTTT. This encodes CASIGVDGQGWSYEKLFF.